A selection of T cell receptor beta chains follows, all from one sample in a study of T cells after posttransplantation cyclophosphamide. The protocol was immunoSEQ multiplex PCR, while the TCRdb copy is restricted to in-frame clones and leaves out a portion. The table has about 21,000 clones, about 86% seen once. The starting material was PBMCs, obtained 350 to 400 days after allogeneic stem cell transplant with calcineurin inhibitor and methotrexate. Receptor source: a female patient between 30 and 39 years old who received an allogeneic stem cell transplant from an unrelated donor, was CMV-positive, and had acute and chronic GVHD. Part of the T cell pool may stem from the graft donor. CDR3s include the opening cysteine and the closing phenylalanine or tryptophan. D genes are given only for firm matches. Expanded clones get a size class; other rows say once, few or many, or leave the size out.

j_call v_call d_call clone_size cdr3_aa
TRBJ2-1 TRBV5-1 NA NA CASSLASSYGNEQFF
TRBJ1-2 TRBV6-6 NA few CASSYRGLNYGYTF
TRBJ2-1 TRBV9 TRBD2 NA CASRPGGPGEQFF
TRBJ1-1 TRBV6-5 NA NA CASSSYVVEAFF
TRBJ2-1 TRBV28 TRBD1 NA CASGSQGTLNEQFF
TRBJ1-2 TRBV6-5 NA NA CASSFPTGDGYTF
TRBJ2-7 TRBV30 TRBD1 NA CAWSRATGFTYEQYF
TRBJ2-7 TRBV7-6 TRBD1 NA CASSPVPQGATNEQYF
TRBJ2-7 TRBV5-1 NA few CASSLWGPSLEQYF
TRBJ1-6 TRBV6-5 NA NA CASSSRSYNSPLHF
TRBJ1-5 TRBV6-4 NA NA CASSVELGQPQHF
TRBJ2-1 TRBV9 NA NA CASSVVGGRQFF
TRBJ2-1 TRBV5-1 NA NA CASSLASSPSGLLRSYNEQFF
TRBJ1-1 TRBV7-9 NA NA CAPLRQLYRGTEAFF
TRBJ2-2 TRBV9 NA few CASTPFGPGTGELFF
TRBJ2-5 TRBV28 NA NA CASHHGETQYF
TRBJ2-3 TRBV6-5 TRBD2 once CASSYPGLAQDTQYF
TRBJ1-1 TRBV5-1 NA NA CASSLSRMTGEDQAFF
TRBJ2-7 TRBV18 TRBD1 NA CASSPGTGLEQYF
TRBJ1-4 TRBV6-5 NA NA CASSYFGTRPEKLFF
TRBJ2-6 TRBV6-5 NA NA CASHSGANVLTF
TRBJ2-7 TRBV19 TRBD1 NA CASSTGQGIVSEQYF
TRBJ2-1 TRBV4-2 TRBD2 NA CASSQQGLAGGGEQFF
TRBJ2-2 TRBV10-3 NA NA CAISESNARVGTGELFF
TRBJ1-2 TRBV28 NA NA CASSPQGDYGYTF